These 22 T cell receptor beta chains were sequenced from one sample in a study of cytomegalovirus exposure and HLA in healthy donors. PCR used 60 Vbeta primers and 13 Jbeta primers. Here immunoSEQ multiplex PCR was the method, and the copy in TCRdb shows in-frame clones only, minus some. The sample contains under 130,000 clones, around 72% of which appear only once. The specimen sequenced was PBMCs. All receptors derive from a man aged 25 to 40 in good health and CMV-seronegative.

This chain joins TRBV4-1 and TRBJ2-1; D may be TRBD2 (6 bases). Trimming left V 0 bases short and J 0 bases short, with 12 bases between. CDR3 length: 17 residues. Germline V CDR1 and CDR2: MGHRA, YSYEKL. The CDR3 bases are TGCGCCAGCAGCCAAGAGGGAGGAACCTTCTCCTACAATGAGCAGTTCTTC. Its protein is CASSQEGGTFSYNEQFF.

The chain has TRBV29-1 and TRBJ2-1; D possibly corresponds to TRBD2 (6 bases). Germline values: CDR1 SQVTM, CDR2 ANQGSEA. With 3 bases removed from V and 9 bases from J, the gap between germline ends came to 15 bases. This CDR3 is 13 amino acids long. The DNA of the CDR3 is TGCAGCGTTGAGTTCGGGGGTAGGAGTGAGCAGTTCTTC. As protein: CSVEFGGRSEQFF.

V gene TRBV5-1 combines with J gene TRBJ1-5; a possible D gene is TRBD1 (5 bases). Trimming took 0 bases from V and 3 from J, leaving 10 bases between them. The CDR3 is made up of 15 amino acids. Germline V CDR1 and CDR2: SGHRS, YFSETQ. The CDR3 DNA follows: TGCGCCAGCAGCTTGGCCGGGACTGTCAATCAGCCCCAGCATTTT. This codes for CASSLAGTVNQPQHF.

The V gene is TRBV29-1, the J gene TRBJ2-5, with D perhaps TRBD1 (6 bases). Germline V lookup: CDR1 SQVTM, CDR2 ANQGSEA. V was clipped by 4 bases and J by 5 bases, with 8 bases between them. The CDR3 is made up of 11 amino acids. CDR3 sequence (DNA): TGCAGCGTTGGGCAGGGGGAGACCCAGTACTTC. Its protein is CSVGQGETQYF.

This chain connects TRBV4-1 to TRBJ2-7, with D maybe TRBD2 (6 bases). Trimming removed 5 bases from V and 3 bases from J, with 17 bases in between. CDR1 is MGHRA, CDR2 YSYEKL, per germline. The CDR3 extends over 15 amino acids. This chain's CDR3 is CASSSARGTYYEQYF. In nucleotides, the CDR3 is TGCGCCAGCAGCTCGGCACGCGGGACTTACTACGAGCAGTACTTC.

This clone was seen just once. The chain carries TRBV9 and TRBJ2-2; D call uncertain. This CDR3 region has 14 residues. Germline V gene sequence: CDR1 SGDLS, CDR2 YYNGEE. Trimming left V 4 bases short and J 6 bases short, with 13 bases between. CDR3 bases: TGTGCCAGCAGCTCCCCTGCGGTGGCCGGGGAGCTGTTTTTT. Its translation: CASSSPAVAGELFF.

The chain combines TRBV28 with TRBJ1-1; D gene uncertain. Looked up from germline, CDR1 is MDHEN and CDR2 is SYDVKM. CDR3 length: 14 residues. Trimming shortened V by 6 bases and J by 1 base, and 12 bases separated the two germline ends. CDR3 nucleotide sequence: TGTGCCAGCAGGTTAGCACAGAGGAACACTGAAGCTTTCTTT. It translates to CASRLAQRNTEAFF.

The rearrangement links TRBV7-2 to TRBJ2-4; 10 bases are a match to TRBD2. The CDR3 runs 17 residues. Germline CDR1 SGHTA, CDR2 FQGNSA. Unmatched junction bases numbered 13, after V lost 5 bases and J lost 6 bases. CDR3 DNA: TGTGCCAGCAGCCGTCGGACTAGCGGTGTCGTAGGAAACATTCAGTACTTC. Encoded protein: CASSRRTSGVVGNIQYF. Variable domain in full (rest from reference TRBV7-2 and TRBJ2-4): GAGVSQSPSNKVTEKGKDVELRCDPISGHTALYWYRQSLGQGLEFLIYFQGNSAPDKSGLPSDRFSAERTGGSVSTLTIQRTQQEDSAVYLCASSRRTSGVVGNIQYFGAGTRLSVL.

The V and J genes are TRBV6-5 and TRBJ1-2; D is unclear. The CDR3 length is 13 residues. Trimming removed 2 bases at V and 4 bases at J, with 8 bases between. Germline CDR1 is MNHEY and CDR2 is SVGAGI. CDR3 in amino acids: CASSYTATYGYTF. The CDR3 DNA follows: TGTGCCAGCAGTTACACAGCTACCTATGGCTACACCTTC.

The chain recombines TRBV7-2 with TRBJ2-3, with 16 bases that match TRBD2. With V trimmed by 4 bases and J by 6 bases, 10 bases remained unmatched. CDR3 length: 18 residues. Germline V gene data show CDR1 as SGHTA and CDR2 as FQGNSA. DNA for the CDR3: TGTGCCAGCAGCTCATCGGGCGGGACTAGCGGGAGGGCCGATACGCAGTATTTT. Translation: CASSSSGGTSGRADTQYF.

This clone was counted a few times. The rearrangement joins TRBV28 to TRBJ2-7, with 14 bases fitting TRBD2. This CDR3 spans 19 amino acids. Unmatched junction bases numbered 19, after V lost 7 bases and J lost 5 bases. Germline V gene data show CDR1 as MDHEN and CDR2 as SYDVKM. The CDR3: CASTTQLTSGRAWVDEQYF. CDR3 coding DNA: TGTGCCAGCACGACCCAGTTGACTAGCGGGAGGGCCTGGGTCGACGAGCAGTACTTC.

This chain joins TRBV28 and TRBJ2-7; 8 bases map to TRBD1. Germline trimming cut 6 bases from V and 0 bases from J; bases unmatched to any gene: 7. Germline lookup yields CDR1 MDHEN and CDR2 SYDVKM. CDR3 length: 15 amino acids. This CDR3 is CASSFPGQGSYEQYF. For the CDR3, the DNA is TGTGCCAGCAGCTTTCCAGGACAGGGCTCCTACGAGCAGTACTTC.

The chain joins TRBV7-2 to TRBJ2-4; maybe TRBD1 (6 bases). The CDR3 has 15 residues. Trimming removed 5 bases at V and 0 bases at J, with 11 bases between. From germline, CDR1 is SGHTA and CDR2 FQGNSA. Here the CDR3 DNA reads TGTGCCAGCAGCATCATGACAGGAGCCAAAAACATTCAGTACTTC. It encodes CASSIMTGAKNIQYF. The variable domain in full, with the rest retrieved from reference TRBV7-2 and TRBJ2-4, is GAGVSQSPSNKVTEKGKDVELRCDPISGHTALYWYRQSLGQGLEFLIYFQGNSAPDKSGLPSDRFSAERTGGSVSTLTIQRTQQEDSAVYLCASSIMTGAKNIQYFGAGTRLSVL.

This rearrangement joins TRBV6-5 to TRBJ2-5, with D possibly being TRBD2 (6 bases). Germline values: CDR1 MNHEY, CDR2 SVGAGI. Trimming pared 6 bases from V and 4 bases from J, leaving 18 bases between. The CDR3 covers 15 residues. Here the CDR3 reads CASRGRRGESETQYF. In DNA form, the CDR3 reads TGTGCCAGCAGGGGACGGCGGGGTGAGTCAGAGACCCAGTACTTC.

The chain has TRBV4-1 and TRBJ2-5; perhaps TRBD1 as D (6 bases). CDR1 MGHRA and CDR2 YSYEKL come from the germline V gene. This CDR3 has 15 residues. The V end lost 0 bases, the J end lost 1 base, and 9 bases lay between the germline ends. The DNA of the CDR3 is TGCGCCAGCAGCCAAGAGTGGGACACCCAAGAGACCCAGTACTTC. It codes for CASSQEWDTQETQYF.

This clone was detected only a few times. The V and J genes are TRBV18 and TRBJ2-3, with 9 bases aligning to TRBD1. Trimming took 3 bases from V and 3 from J; bases not matched to a gene: 4. The CDR3 runs 15 residues. From germline, CDR1 is KGHSH and CDR2 LQKENI. The CDR3 DNA is TGTGCCAGCTCACCCCCGGGACAGGGTACAGATACGCAGTATTTT. The encoded protein is CASSPPGQGTDTQYF.

This clone occurred a few times. The CDR3 is CASSYSGGSYNEQFF. The CDR3 DNA reads as TGTGCCAGCAGTTACTCGGGGGGCTCCTACAATGAGCAGTTCTTC. The chain uses TRBV6-5 and TRBJ2-1, with a possible D match to TRBD2 (6 bases). The V gene lost 0 bases and the J gene lost 0 bases, with 6 bases spanning the gap. Per the germline V gene, CDR1 is MNHEY and CDR2 is SVGAGI. The CDR3 is 15 residues long.

By share, this clone ranks as medium-sized. The V call is TRBV19, the J call TRBJ1-5, with TRBD1 identical over 8 bases. The CDR3 totals 13 residues. Germline-derived CDR1 and CDR2 are LNHDA and SQIVND (reference sequence). Losses at the gene ends were 10 bases for V and 4 bases for J; bases not matched to a gene: 6. The chain's CDR3 is CATWTGWNQPQHF. The CDR3 DNA reads TGTGCCACCTGGACAGGGTGGAATCAGCCCCAGCATTTT.

The V and J genes are TRBV18 and TRBJ2-5, with 7 bases matching TRBD2. This CDR3 has 16 amino acids. The J segment lost 1 base and the V segment lost 3 bases, leaving 8 bases of the junction unmatched. Germline V gives CDR1 KGHSH, CDR2 LQKENI. DNA of the CDR3: TGTGCCAGCTCACCCAGCCTAGCGGCTTCCCAAGAGACCCAGTACTTC. Translation gives CASSPSLAASQETQYF.

V and J are TRBV5-1 and TRBJ1-1, with D hard to call. The V end lost 6 bases, the J end lost 0 bases, and 15 bases lay between the germline ends. This CDR3 region has 15 residues. Germline V gives CDR1 SGHRS, CDR2 YFSETQ. The CDR3 DNA reads TGCGCCAGCACGGAGGACGGAATTATGAACACTGAAGCTTTCTTT. This gives the protein CASTEDGIMNTEAFF.

The genes are TRBV4-3 and TRBJ1-5; 8 positions match TRBD1. J was trimmed by 5 bases and V by 1 base; bases with no gene match: 10. This CDR3 comprises 17 residues. CDR1 is LGHNA and CDR2 is YSLEER in the germline V gene. The CDR3 bases are TGCGCCAGCAGCCAAGGTTGGCGCAGGGGGCTCTATCAGCCCCAGCATTTT. This gives the protein CASSQGWRRGLYQPQHF.

The V call is TRBV27, the J call TRBJ2-7, with 13 bases matching TRBD2. The CDR3 extends over 17 amino acids. Germline values: CDR1 MNHEY, CDR2 SMNVEV (reference sequence). Trimming at V came to 0 bases and at J to 3 bases, leaving 5 bases not matched to a gene. Here the CDR3 reads CASSLSPGTSGNYEQYF. In DNA form, the CDR3 reads TGTGCCAGCAGTTTATCGCCTGGGACTAGCGGGAACTACGAGCAGTACTTC.